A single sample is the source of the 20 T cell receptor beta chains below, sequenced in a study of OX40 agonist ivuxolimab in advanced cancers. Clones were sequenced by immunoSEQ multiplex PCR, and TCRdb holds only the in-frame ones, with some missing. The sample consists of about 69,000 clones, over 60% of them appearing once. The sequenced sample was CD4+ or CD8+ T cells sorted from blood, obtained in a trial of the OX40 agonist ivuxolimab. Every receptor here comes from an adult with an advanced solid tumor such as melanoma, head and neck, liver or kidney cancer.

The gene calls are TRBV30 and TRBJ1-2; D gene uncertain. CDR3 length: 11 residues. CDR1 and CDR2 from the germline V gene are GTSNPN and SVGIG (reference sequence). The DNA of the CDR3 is TGTGTCCTGAGTGTTAACTATGGCTACACCTTC. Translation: CVLSVNYGYTF.

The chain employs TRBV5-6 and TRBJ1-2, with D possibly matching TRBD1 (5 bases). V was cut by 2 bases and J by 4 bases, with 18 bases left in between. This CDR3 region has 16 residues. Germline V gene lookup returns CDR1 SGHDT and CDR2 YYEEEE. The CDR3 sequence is CASSFGDSRFLYGYTF. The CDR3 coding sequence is TGTGCCAGCAGCTTTGGGGACTCCCGTTTCCTCTATGGCTACACCTTC.

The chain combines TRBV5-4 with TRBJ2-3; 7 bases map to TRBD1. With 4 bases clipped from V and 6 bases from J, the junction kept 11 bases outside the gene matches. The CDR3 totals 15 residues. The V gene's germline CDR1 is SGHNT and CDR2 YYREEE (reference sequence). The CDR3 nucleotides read TGTGCCAGCAGCCTCAAAACAGGGGCGAGGGATACGCAGTATTTT. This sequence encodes CASSLKTGARDTQYF.

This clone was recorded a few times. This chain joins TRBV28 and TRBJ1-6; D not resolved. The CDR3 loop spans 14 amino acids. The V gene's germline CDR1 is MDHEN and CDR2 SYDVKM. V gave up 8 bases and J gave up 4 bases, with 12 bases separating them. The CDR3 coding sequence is TGTGCCAGCTGGTCCAGTAGGTATAATTCACCCCTCCACTTT. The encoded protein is CASWSSRYNSPLHF.

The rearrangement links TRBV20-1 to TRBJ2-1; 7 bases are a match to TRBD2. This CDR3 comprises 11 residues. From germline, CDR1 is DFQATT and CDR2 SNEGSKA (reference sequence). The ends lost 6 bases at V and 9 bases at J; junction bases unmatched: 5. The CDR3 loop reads CSAQRDVEQFF. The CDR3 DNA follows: TGCAGTGCCCAGCGGGATGTTGAGCAGTTCTTC.

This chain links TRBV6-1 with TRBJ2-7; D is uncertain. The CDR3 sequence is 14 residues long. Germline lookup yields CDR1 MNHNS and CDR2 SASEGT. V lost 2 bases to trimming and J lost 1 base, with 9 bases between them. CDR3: CASSEKGQSYEQYF. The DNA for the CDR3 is TGTGCCAGCAGTGAAAAAGGGCAGTCCTACGAGCAGTACTTC.

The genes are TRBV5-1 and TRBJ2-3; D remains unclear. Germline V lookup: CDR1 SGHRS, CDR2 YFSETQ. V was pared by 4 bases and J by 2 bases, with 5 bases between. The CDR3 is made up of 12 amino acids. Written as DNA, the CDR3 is TGCGCCAGCAGCCCAAACACAGATACGCAGTATTTT. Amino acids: CASSPNTDTQYF. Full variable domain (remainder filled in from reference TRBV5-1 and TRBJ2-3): KAGVTQTPRYLIKTRGQQVTLSCSPISGHRSVSWYQQTPGQGLQFLFEYFSETQRNKGNFPGRFSGRQFSNSRSEMNVSTLELGDSALYLCASSPNTDTQYFGPGTRLTVL.

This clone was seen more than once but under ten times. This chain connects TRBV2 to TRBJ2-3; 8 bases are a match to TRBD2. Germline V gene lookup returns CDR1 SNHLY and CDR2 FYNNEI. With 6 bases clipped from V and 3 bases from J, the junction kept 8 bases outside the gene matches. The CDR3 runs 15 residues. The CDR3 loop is CASRQSGRGTDTQYF. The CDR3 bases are TGTGCCAGCAGGCAAAGCGGGAGAGGGACAGATACGCAGTATTTT.

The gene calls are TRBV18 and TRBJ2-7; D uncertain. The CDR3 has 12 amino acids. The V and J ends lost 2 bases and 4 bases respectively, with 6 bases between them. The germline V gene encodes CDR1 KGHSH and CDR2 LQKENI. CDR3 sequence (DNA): TGTGCCAGCTCACCAGAGTTATACGAGCAGTACTTC. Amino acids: CASSPELYEQYF.

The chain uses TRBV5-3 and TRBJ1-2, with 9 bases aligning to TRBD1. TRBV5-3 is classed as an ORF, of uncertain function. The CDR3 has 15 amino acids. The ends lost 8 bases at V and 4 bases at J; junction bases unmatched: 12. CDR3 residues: CASSTPPGQGYGYTF. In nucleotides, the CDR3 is TGTGCCAGCAGCACCCCCCCGGGACAGGGCTATGGCTACACCTTC.

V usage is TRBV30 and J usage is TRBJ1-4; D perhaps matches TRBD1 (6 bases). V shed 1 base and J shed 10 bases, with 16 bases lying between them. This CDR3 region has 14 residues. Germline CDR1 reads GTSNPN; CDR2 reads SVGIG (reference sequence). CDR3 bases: TGTGCCTGGAGTGCAACAGGGACCGCCGGAAAACTGTTTTTT. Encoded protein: CAWSATGTAGKLFF.

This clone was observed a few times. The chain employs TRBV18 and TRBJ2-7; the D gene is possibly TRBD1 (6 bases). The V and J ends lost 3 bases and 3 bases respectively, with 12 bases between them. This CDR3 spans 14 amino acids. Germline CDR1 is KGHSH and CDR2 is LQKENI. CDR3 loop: CASSPQGSSYEQYF. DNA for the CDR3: TGTGCCAGCTCACCTCAGGGGTCGAGCTACGAGCAGTACTTC. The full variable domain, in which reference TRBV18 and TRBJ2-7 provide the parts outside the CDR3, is NAGVMQNPRHLVRRRGQEARLRCSPMKGHSHVYWYRQLPEEGLKFMVYLQKENIIDESGMPKERFSAEFPKEGPSILRIQQVVRGDSAAYFCASSPQGSSYEQYFGPGTRLTVT.

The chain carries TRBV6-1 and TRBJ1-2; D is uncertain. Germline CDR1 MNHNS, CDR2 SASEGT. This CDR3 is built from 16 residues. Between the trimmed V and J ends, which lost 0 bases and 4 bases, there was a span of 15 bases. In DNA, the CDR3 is TGTGCCAGCAGTGAAGCTGGTAGCAGCACGTTCTATGGCTACACCTTC. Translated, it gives CASSEAGSSTFYGYTF.

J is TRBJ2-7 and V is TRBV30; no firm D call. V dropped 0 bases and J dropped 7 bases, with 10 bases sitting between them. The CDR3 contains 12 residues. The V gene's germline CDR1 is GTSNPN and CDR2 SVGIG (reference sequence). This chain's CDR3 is CAWSVWAEEQYF. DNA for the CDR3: TGTGCCTGGAGTGTTTGGGCGGAAGAGCAGTACTTC.

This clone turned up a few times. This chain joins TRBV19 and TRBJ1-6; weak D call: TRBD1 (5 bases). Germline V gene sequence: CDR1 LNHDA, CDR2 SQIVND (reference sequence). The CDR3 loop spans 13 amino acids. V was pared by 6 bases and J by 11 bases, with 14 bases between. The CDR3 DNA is TGTGCCAGTAGCACTTCGGGGGGAGCACCCCTCCACTTT. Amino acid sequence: CASSTSGGAPLHF.

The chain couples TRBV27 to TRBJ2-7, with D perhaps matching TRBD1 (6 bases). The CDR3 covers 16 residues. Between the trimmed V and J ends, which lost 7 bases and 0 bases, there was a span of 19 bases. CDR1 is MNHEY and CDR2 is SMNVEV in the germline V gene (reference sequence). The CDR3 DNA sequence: TGTGCCAGCAAAAACCAGGGGTCCCTAAACTCCTACGAGCAGTACTTC. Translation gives CASKNQGSLNSYEQYF.

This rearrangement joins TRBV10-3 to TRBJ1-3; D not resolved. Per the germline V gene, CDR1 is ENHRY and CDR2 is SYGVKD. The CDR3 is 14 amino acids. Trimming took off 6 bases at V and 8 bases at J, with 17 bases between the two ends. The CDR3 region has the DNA TGTGCCATCAGCACGGCAACAAACGATCACACCATATATTTT. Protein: CAISTATNDHTIYF.

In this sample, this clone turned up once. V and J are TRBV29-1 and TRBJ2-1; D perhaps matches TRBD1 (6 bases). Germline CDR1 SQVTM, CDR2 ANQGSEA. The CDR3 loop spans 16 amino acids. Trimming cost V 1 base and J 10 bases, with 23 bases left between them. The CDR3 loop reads CSVEGPPGAVRREQFF. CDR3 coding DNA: TGCAGCGTTGAAGGGCCCCCAGGGGCGGTTCGGCGGGAGCAGTTCTTC.

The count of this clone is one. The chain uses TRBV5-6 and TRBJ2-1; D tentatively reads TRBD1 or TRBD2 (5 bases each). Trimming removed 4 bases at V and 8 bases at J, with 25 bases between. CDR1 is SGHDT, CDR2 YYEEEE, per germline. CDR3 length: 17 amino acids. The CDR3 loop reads CASSRPGTWGRVDEQFF. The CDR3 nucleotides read TGTGCCAGCAGCCGCCCGGGGACGTGGGGAAGAGTCGATGAGCAGTTCTTC. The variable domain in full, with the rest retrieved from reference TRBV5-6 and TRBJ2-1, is DAGVTQSPTHLIKTRGQQVTLRCSPKSGHDTVSWYQQALGQGPQFIFQYYEEEERQRGNFPDRFSGHQFPNYSSELNVNALLLGDSALYLCASSRPGTWGRVDEQFFGPGTRLTVL.

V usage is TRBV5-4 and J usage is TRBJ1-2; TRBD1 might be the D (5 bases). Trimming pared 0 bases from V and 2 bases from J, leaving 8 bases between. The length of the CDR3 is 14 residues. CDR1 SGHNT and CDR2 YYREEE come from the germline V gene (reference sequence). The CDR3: CASSLGQSNYGYTF. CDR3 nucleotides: TGTGCCAGCAGCTTGGGACAGTCGAACTATGGCTACACCTTC.